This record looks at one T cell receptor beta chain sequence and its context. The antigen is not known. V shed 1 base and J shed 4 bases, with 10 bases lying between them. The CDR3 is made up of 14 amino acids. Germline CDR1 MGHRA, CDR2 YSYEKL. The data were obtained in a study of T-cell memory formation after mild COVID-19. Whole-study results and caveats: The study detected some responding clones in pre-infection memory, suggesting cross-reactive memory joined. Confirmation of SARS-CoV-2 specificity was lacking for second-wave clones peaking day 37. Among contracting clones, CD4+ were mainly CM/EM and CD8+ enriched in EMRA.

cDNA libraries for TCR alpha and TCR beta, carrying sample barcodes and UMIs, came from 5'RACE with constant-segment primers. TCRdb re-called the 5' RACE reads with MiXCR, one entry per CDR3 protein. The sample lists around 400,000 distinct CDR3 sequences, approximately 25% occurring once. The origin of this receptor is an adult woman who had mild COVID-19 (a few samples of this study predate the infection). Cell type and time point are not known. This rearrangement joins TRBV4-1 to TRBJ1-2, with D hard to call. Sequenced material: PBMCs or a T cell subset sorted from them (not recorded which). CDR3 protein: CASSQAVALYGYTF. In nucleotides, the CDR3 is TGCGCCAGCAGCCAAGCTGTGGCCCTCTATGGCTACACCTTC.